These 9 T cell receptor beta chains were all obtained from the same sample, sequenced in a study of CD8+ T cells in alopecia areata. Described treatment: oral pan-JAK inhibitor, 5-10 mg twice daily. Reverse transcribed after extraction, RNA yielded cDNA as the sequencing template. The repertoire was sequenced with immunoSEQ multiplex PCR; TCRdb's copy has only in-frame clones and lacks some. The sample carries roughly 120,000 clones, roughly three fifths recorded once. The sequenced sample was CD8+ T cells sorted from blood, obtained at week 24, from a patient treated with tofacitinib. These receptors were collected from a human donor with alopecia areata.

This clone is a singleton in its sample. The chain recombines TRBV27 with TRBJ1-1; possibly TRBD1 for D (5 bases). Per germline, CDR1 MNHEY and CDR2 SMNVEV (reference sequence). V lost 8 bases and J lost 11, with 15 bases in between. The CDR3 loop spans 11 amino acids. The CDR3 spells CASHLGTRAFF. The DNA for the CDR3 is TGTGCCAGCCACCTTGGGACGAGGGCTTTCTTT.

The chain employs TRBV5-6 and TRBJ2-7; 10 positions agree with TRBD1. From germline, CDR1 is SGHDT and CDR2 YYEEEE. V gave up 2 bases and J gave up 2 bases; unmatched junction bases: 1. The CDR3 covers 14 residues. CDR3 in amino acids: CASSFGTGAYEQYF. The CDR3 coding sequence is TGTGCCAGCAGCTTCGGGACAGGGGCCTACGAGCAGTACTTC. The full variable domain, completed using reference TRBV5-6 and TRBJ2-7, is DAGVTQSPTHLIKTRGQQVTLRCSPKSGHDTVSWYQQALGQGPQFIFQYYEEEERQRGNFPDRFSGHQFPNYSSELNVNALLLGDSALYLCASSFGTGAYEQYFGPGTRLTVT.

The genes are TRBV6-5 and TRBJ2-7; D call uncertain. Per germline, CDR1 MNHEY and CDR2 SVGAGI. The germline V and J ends were trimmed by 3 bases and 4 bases, with 7 bases remaining between them. The CDR3 sequence is 12 residues long. The CDR3 DNA sequence: TGTGCCAGCAGTTATAACGGGTACGAGCAGTACTTC. It is translated as CASSYNGYEQYF.

The chain employs TRBV30 and TRBJ1-5, with D tentatively TRBD1 (5 bases). Per germline, CDR1 GTSNPN and CDR2 SVGIG (reference sequence). Trimming removed 3 bases from V and 4 bases from J, with 16 bases in between. The CDR3 is 15 amino acids. The DNA of the CDR3 is TGTGCCTGGAGGGCCGGGACGTCGGATAATCAGCCCCAGCATTTT. Its translation is CAWRAGTSDNQPQHF.

The rearrangement uses TRBV2 and TRBJ2-2, with 9 bases identical to TRBD1. The CDR3 is 16 amino acids. The trim removed 2 bases at V and 6 bases at J, leaving 7 bases unmatched. The germline V gene has CDR1 SNHLY and CDR2 FYNNEI. Here the CDR3 DNA reads TGTGCCAGCAGTGAACCCCCGGACAGGGGTCCCGGGGAGCTGTTTTTT. It encodes CASSEPPDRGPGELFF.

The chain carries TRBV5-1 and TRBJ2-1; 8 bases line up with TRBD2. V lost 0 bases to trimming and J lost 8 bases; unmatched junction nucleotides: 13. This CDR3 contains 17 residues. The germline gives CDR1 SGHRS, CDR2 YFSETQ. The CDR3 sequence: CASSLAAVAGLMDEQFF. The CDR3 DNA is TGCGCCAGCAGCTTGGCAGCGGTAGCGGGGTTAATGGATGAGCAGTTCTTC.

The chain couples TRBV10-2 to TRBJ1-1; D gene ambiguous. The CDR3 runs to 15 residues. Germline V gene sequence: CDR1 WSHSY, CDR2 SAAADI. The germline V and J ends were trimmed by 7 bases and 1 base, with 16 bases remaining between them. CDR3 region: CASTREGRKNTEAFF. The CDR3 DNA reads as TGCGCCAGCACCCGGGAGGGAAGGAAGAACACTGAAGCTTTCTTT.

This clone has a single count. The gene calls are TRBV6-5 and TRBJ2-5, with TRBD2 matching over 10 bases. CDR1 and CDR2 from the germline V gene are MNHEY and SVGAGI. CDR3 length: 15 amino acids. V lost 6 bases to trimming and J lost 0 bases; unmatched junction nucleotides: 4. CDR3 amino acids: CASRVAGGYQETQYF. DNA for the CDR3: TGTGCCAGCAGAGTAGCGGGGGGATACCAAGAGACCCAGTACTTC.

The CDR3 reads CAWSAGGYGEKLFF. Written as DNA, the CDR3 is TGTGCCTGGAGTGCGGGAGGCTACGGTGAAAAACTGTTTTTT. The rearrangement uses TRBV30 and TRBJ1-4, with D uncertain. V lost 1 base to trimming and J lost 7 bases, with 13 bases between them. The CDR3 length is 14 residues. The germline gives CDR1 GTSNPN, CDR2 SVGIG (reference sequence).